These T cell receptor beta chains were read from a single sample in a study of blood T cell repertoires in COVID-19. Sequencing used immunoSEQ multiplex PCR; TCRdb keeps in-frame clones, though not all of them. The sample consists of 70,000 or so clones, roughly three quarters of them appearing once. The sequencing sample was made of peripheral blood. These receptors originate from a man aged 60-69 years with acute or convalescent COVID-19. Both conserved end residues are part of each CDR3. The order of the fields is clone size, J gene, D gene, V gene, CDR3 DNA, CDR3 protein. A D gene is named only where the DNA matches it firmly. Size values are once, few and many counts, or a class for expanded clones, and some rows have none.

- TRBJ2-1 TRBD1 TRBV24-1 TGTGCCACCAGTGATCACCGTCGAGGACAGGGGGCTCTGGCGCAGTTCTTC CATSDHRRGQGALAQFF
- TRBJ2-7 TRBD1 TRBV6-5 TGTGCCAGCAGTACCCCCGGGACAGCCTACGAGCAGTACTTC CASSTPGTAYEQYF
once TRBJ1-2 - TRBV5-1 TGCGCCAGCAGCTTGGGCGGGGAGAATTATGGCTACACCTTC CASSLGGENYGYTF
once TRBJ2-7 TRBD1 TRBV11-2 TGTGCCAGCAGCTTAGTTAGGCGGGACAGGGGCCTATACGAGCAGTACTTC CASSLVRRDRGLYEQYF
once TRBJ1-4 - TRBV29-1 TGCAGCGTTGTCGATGAGGTGGGAAAACTGTTTTTT CSVVDEVGKLFF
- TRBJ1-2 TRBD1 TRBV6-4 TGTGCCAGCAGTGACCCAGGACAGGGAAGCTATGGCTACACCTTC CASSDPGQGSYGYTF
- TRBJ1-6 TRBD1 TRBV2 TGTGCCAGCAGCGGGGACAGAGATAATTCACCCCTCCACTTT CASSGDRDNSPLHF
- TRBJ2-1 TRBD1 TRBV6-5 TGTGCCAGCACTCTTCTCAGGGGGACTGAGCAGTTCTTC CASTLLRGTEQFF
- TRBJ2-7 - TRBV6-2/TRBV6-3 TGTGCCAGCAGTTCGGGTGGGTCAAGGATCTACGAGCAGTACTTC CASSSGGSRIYEQYF
- TRBJ1-1 TRBD1 TRBV4-1 TGCGCCAGCAGCCGCACCGGGACAGGGACCACTGAAGCTTTCTTT CASSRTGTGTTEAFF
once TRBJ1-4 - TRBV14 TGTGCCAGCACCAGGGATACTAATGAAAAACTGTTTTTT CASTRDTNEKLFF
- TRBJ2-7 - TRBV5-6 TGTGCCAGCAGCTCCCCACCAGGAAGAGCCTACGAGCAGTACTTC CASSSPPGRAYEQYF
- TRBJ1-6 - TRBV6-5 TGTGCCAGCAGTTACGGGGGCATTAATTCACCCCTCCACTTT CASSYGGINSPLHF
- TRBJ1-2 TRBD1 TRBV5-4 TGTGCCAGCATGGGACAGATCGCTAACTATGGCTACACCTTC CASMGQIANYGYTF
- TRBJ2-4 - TRBV5-4 TGTGCCAGCAGCCGGGGGCTAGCGGTGGAAAACATTCAGTACTTC CASSRGLAVENIQYF
- TRBJ2-1 TRBD2 TRBV7-2 TGTGCCAGCACCATTAGCGGGGGGGGTTACAATGAGCAGTTCTTC CASTISGGGYNEQFF
- TRBJ2-1 TRBD1 TRBV27 TGTGCCAGCAGTGCCCGGGACAGGGGCTACAATGAGCAGTTCTTC CASSARDRGYNEQFF
- TRBJ2-5 TRBD2 TRBV9 TGTGCCAGCAGCCCCCAGGGACTAAGTGGAGAGACCCAGTACTTC CASSPQGLSGETQYF
- TRBJ2-1 - TRBV2 TGTGCCAGCCTTCCGAGGGAGGTAGAAAGGAATGAGCAGTTCTTC CASLPREVERNEQFF
few TRBJ2-7 TRBD1 TRBV25-1 TGTGCCAGCAGTGAGTCCGGGACAGGTCATTACGAGCAGTACTTC CASSESGTGHYEQYF
- TRBJ1-2 TRBD1 TRBV5-4 TGTGCCAGCAGCCAAAGACAGGGAGTTAACTATGGCTACACCTTC CASSQRQGVNYGYTF
- TRBJ1-5 - TRBV6-5 TGTGCCAGCGGAGACAGGCTCAATCAGCCCCAGCATTTT CASGDRLNQPQHF
- TRBJ2-3 TRBD2 TRBV9 TGTGCCAGCAGCAACCGACTAGCGGGGGGTGTAGATACGCAGTATTTT CASSNRLAGGVDTQYF
few TRBJ2-4 - TRBV2 TGTGCCAGCGAGATCGAGGTTGGAAACATTCAGTACTTC CASEIEVGNIQYF
- TRBJ1-5 - TRBV18 TGTGCCAGCTCACCCCAATCAGGGGCCTACAATCAGCCCCAGCATTTT CASSPQSGAYNQPQHF
- TRBJ2-1 - TRBV9 TGTGCCAGCAGCGTAGGAACGGGGTCCCATACCTACAATGAGCAGTTCTTC CASSVGTGSHTYNEQFF
- TRBJ2-3 TRBD2 TRBV5-4 TGTGCCAGCAGCTTGGGGACTAGCGGGGAGACTAGCACAGATACGCAGTATTTT CASSLGTSGETSTDTQYF
- TRBJ2-1 TRBD1 TRBV7-7 TGTGCTAGCAGCAGGACAGGTTACAATGAGCAGTTCTTC CASSRTGYNEQFF
- TRBJ1-6 - TRBV5-1 TGCGCCAGCAAGTTGGGGGGAAAGGATTCACCCCTCCACTTT CASKLGGKDSPLHF
- TRBJ1-5 TRBD1 TRBV30 TGTGCCTGGAGTGTAGGGGGAGGGACAGGGAGCAATCAGCCCCAGCATTTT CAWSVGGGTGSNQPQHF
- TRBJ1-3 - TRBV20-1 TGCAGTGCTAGTAGCTCGGGAAACACCATATATTTT CSASSSGNTIYF
- TRBJ1-1 TRBD1 TRBV7-3 TGTGCCAGCAGCTTAACGGGGACAGGGGGCACTGAAGCTTTCTTT CASSLTGTGGTEAFF
few TRBJ1-2 TRBD1 TRBV19 TGTGCCAGTAGGTCGACAGGGGGCGAAGGAGGCTACACCTTC CASRSTGGEGGYTF
- TRBJ1-1 TRBD1 TRBV5-6 TGTGCCAGCAGCTTGGGGACAGGCGTCGGAGCTTTCTTT CASSLGTGVGAFF
- TRBJ2-5 - TRBV2 TGTGCCAGCTCACAGACCCAAGAGACCCAGTACTTC CASSQTQETQYF
- TRBJ1-3 - TRBV7-2 TGTGCCAGCAGCTTTAGAATAGAGTCTCGCTCTGGAAACACCATATATTTT CASSFRIESRSGNTIYF
- TRBJ1-2 - TRBV7-9 TGTGCCAGCAGCCCTATGTTGGGCGCCCCTGGCTACACCTTC CASSPMLGAPGYTF